This TCR beta chain was sequenced during a study of blood T cell repertoires in COVID-19. Study in general: Sources were T cells, B-cell-depleted T cells, or PBMCs; the material itself was cDNA or gDNA.

Per the original data handling: Reference gene primer amplification gave estimated nucleated cell counts. Data came from immunoSEQ multiplex PCR; TCRdb stores just in-frame clones and leaves some out. Clonal size and the V and J genes are those of that table, whereas D and trimming came from the DNA. The table includes approximately 120,000 clones, 70% to 90% detected once. This CDR3 is 15 amino acids long. From germline, CDR1 is SGHAT and CDR2 FQNNGV. Unmatched junction bases numbered 3, after V lost 3 bases and J lost 0 bases. This clone was seen a single time. The sample taken for sequencing was peripheral blood. This receptor was identified in a human donor in a cohort sampled during active COVID-19. The chain joins TRBV11-2 to TRBJ2-3, with 7 positions matching TRBD1. CDR3 coding DNA: TGTGCCAGCAGCTTTCGACAGGGAAGCACAGATACGCAGTATTTT. This translates into CASSFRQGSTDTQYF.